The 4 T cell receptor beta chains in this list originate from one sample, sequenced in a study of graft-versus-host responses after intestinal transplantation. The table came from immunoSEQ multiplex PCR; TCRdb's copy has only in-frame clones and leaves some out. The sample yields about 120,000 clones, just under 95% seen once. Their recognized antigens are unknown. The sequencing used unstimulated CD8+ T cells sorted from spleen or lymph node cells, collected before transplant. The receptors shown here come from a human donor who was the organ donor for an intestinal transplant.

V usage is TRBV7-9 and J usage is TRBJ2-7; D possibly matches TRBD1 or TRBD2 (5 bases each). With 3 bases removed from V and 2 bases from J, the gap between germline ends came to 8 bases. The CDR3 loop spans 13 amino acids. Germline V CDR1 and CDR2: SEHNR, FQNEAQ (reference sequence). The CDR3 loop reads CASSLTGPYEQYF. The CDR3, as DNA: TGTGCCAGCAGCTTGACGGGACCCTACGAGCAGTACTTC.

The V and J genes are TRBV6-5 and TRBJ2-3; D remains unclear. CDR1 is MNHEY, CDR2 SVGAGI, per germline. CDR3 length: 15 amino acids. The V and J ends lost 7 bases and 2 bases respectively, with 16 bases between them. The CDR3 DNA reads as TGTGCCAGCAACCAGCGCGGAAGCCTCACAGATACGCAGTATTTT. Protein: CASNQRGSLTDTQYF.

The chain is built from TRBV28 and TRBJ2-7, with 8 bases matching TRBD1. Unmatched junction bases numbered 10, after V lost 5 bases and J lost 1 base. The CDR3 totals 16 residues. CDR1 is MDHEN, CDR2 SYDVKM, per germline. For the CDR3, the DNA is TGTGCCAGCAGTACGGACCGGGACAGGAGTTCCTACGAGCAGTACTTC. Protein product: CASSTDRDRSSYEQYF.

The gene calls are TRBV10-3 and TRBJ2-2; 13 bases are a match to TRBD2. The CDR3 length is 16 residues. Losses at the gene ends were 9 bases for V and 4 bases for J; bases not matched to a gene: 8. CDR1 is ENHRY and CDR2 is SYGVKD in the germline V gene. Written as DNA, the CDR3 is TGTGCCATTTTTCGGACTAGCGGGAGCGGCACCGGGGAGCTGTTTTTT. Its translation: CAIFRTSGSGTGELFF.